A single sample is the source of the 20 T cell receptor beta chains below, sequenced in a study of blood T cell repertoires in COVID-19. Clones were read by immunoSEQ multiplex PCR, and TCRdb kept only the in-frame ones, dropping some. The data show 50,000 to 60,000 clones, with roughly 86% seen just once and roughly 3.7% held by the top ten. The sequenced sample was peripheral blood. Receptors originate from a man in his forties or fifties with COVID-19, enrolled during active disease.

The rearrangement joins TRBV9 to TRBJ2-3; D ambiguous. Trimming took 0 bases from V and 2 from J, leaving 13 bases between them. The length of the CDR3 is 16 residues. Germline V gives CDR1 SGDLS, CDR2 YYNGEE. CDR3 coding DNA: TGTGCCAGCAGCGTAGAGTTGCGGTACAACACAGATACGCAGTATTTT. Amino acids: CASSVELRYNTDTQYF.

In this sample, this clone turned up a few times. This chain uses TRBV30 with TRBJ1-6; D gene unclear. This CDR3 comprises 14 residues. Germline V CDR1 and CDR2: GTSNPN, SVGIG (reference sequence). V gave up 8 bases and J gave up 12 bases, with 23 bases separating them. CDR3 nucleotides: TGTGCCCAAACACCTACCAAAGGACGGGGACCCCTCCACTTT. Its translation is CAQTPTKGRGPLHF.

This clone was recorded a few times. This chain links TRBV25-1 with TRBJ1-6, with TRBD1 matching over 11 bases. This CDR3 has 17 amino acids. V shed 6 bases and J 2 bases; nucleotides not matched to a gene: 6. Germline V gene data show CDR1 as MGHDK and CDR2 as SYGVNS. CDR3 sequence (DNA): TGTGCCAGCAGCCCCCGGGACAGGGGGACCTATAATTCACCCCTCCACTTT. Protein sequence: CASSPRDRGTYNSPLHF.

J is TRBJ2-7 and V is TRBV5-5; 7 positions agree with TRBD2. Germline trimming cut 0 bases from V and 5 bases from J; bases unmatched to any gene: 14. This CDR3 is 17 amino acids long. The germline V gene encodes CDR1 SGHKS and CDR2 YYEKEE (reference sequence). As DNA, the CDR3 is TGTGCCAGCAGCTTGGCTGTAGTTCCGGGGGGTCCTCACGAGCAGTACTTC. Its protein is CASSLAVVPGGPHEQYF.

The gene calls are TRBV28 and TRBJ2-7, with D possibly matching TRBD1 (6 bases). V lost 6 bases and J lost 1, with 16 bases in between. Germline assignment: CDR1 MDHEN and CDR2 SYDVKM. This CDR3 spans 15 amino acids. This CDR3 reads CASSPLSTGSYEQYF. Written as DNA, the CDR3 is TGTGCCAGCAGCCCTCTTTCTACAGGGTCCTACGAGCAGTACTTC.

This clone was counted a few times. The chain combines TRBV19 with TRBJ2-1; TRBD2 agrees at 11 bases. The junction had 9 bases not matched to a gene; V was cut back by 7 bases and J by 7 bases. CDR1 and CDR2 (germline): LNHDA, SQIVND (reference sequence). The CDR3 covers 15 residues. The CDR3, as DNA: TGTGCCAGTACCTTACTAGCGGGGGCTAGGAATGAGCAGTTCTTC. Translating gives CASTLLAGARNEQFF.

J is TRBJ2-5 and V is TRBV5-1, with TRBD1 matching over 9 bases. The CDR3 spans 14 residues. After removal of 3 bases from V and 6 bases from J, the junction contained 6 bases not matched to a gene. Germline CDR1 reads SGHRS; CDR2 reads YFSETQ. CDR3 loop: CASSSRQGVQTQYF. In DNA form, the CDR3 reads TGCGCCAGCAGCTCCCGACAGGGGGTCCAGACCCAGTACTTC. Filled out from reference TRBV5-1 and TRBJ2-5, the complete variable domain reads KAGVTQTPRYLIKTRGQQVTLSCSPISGHRSVSWYQQTPGQGLQFLFEYFSETQRNKGNFPGRFSGRQFSNSRSEMNVSTLELGDSALYLCASSSRQGVQTQYFGPGTRLLVL.

This chain links TRBV11-2 with TRBJ2-7; D perhaps matches TRBD2 (6 bases). The CDR3 covers 15 residues. The germline V and J ends were trimmed by 1 base and 2 bases, with 12 bases remaining between them. CDR1 and CDR2 (germline): SGHAT, FQNNGV. The CDR3 is CASSLGRGTAYEQYF. CDR3 DNA: TGTGCCAGCAGCTTAGGGAGGGGCACCGCCTACGAGCAGTACTTC.

This chain uses TRBV7-9 with TRBJ1-4; TRBD1 agrees at 7 bases. The CDR3 spans 16 residues. Germline CDR1 is SEHNR and CDR2 is FQNEAQ (reference sequence). After removal of 1 base from V and 5 bases from J, the junction contained 7 bases not matched to a gene. The CDR3 nucleotides are TGTGCCAGCAGCTTAGAGGCCCACAGGGGCAATGAAAAACTGTTTTTT. Its protein is CASSLEAHRGNEKLFF.

The chain joins TRBV19 to TRBJ2-1; TRBD2 matches at 12 bases. Germline CDR1 reads LNHDA; CDR2 reads SQIVND (reference sequence). The V and J ends lost 4 bases and 10 bases, in that order; junction bases with no gene match: 2. The CDR3 consists of 13 residues. CDR3 DNA sequence: TGTGCCAGTAGTACCGGACTAGCGGGGGAGCAGTTCTTC. This gives the protein CASSTGLAGEQFF.

The chain employs TRBV27 and TRBJ2-4, with D unresolved. The germline V gene has CDR1 MNHEY and CDR2 SMNVEV (reference sequence). The germline V and J ends were trimmed by 3 bases and 9 bases, with 12 bases remaining between them. This CDR3 comprises 13 residues. CDR3 sequence: CASSFSSHGIQYF. In nucleotides, the CDR3 is TGTGCCAGCAGTTTTTCTTCTCACGGCATTCAGTACTTC.

The chain joins TRBV12-3 or TRBV12-4 to TRBJ1-6; D is possibly TRBD1 (5 bases). There are 13 residues in the CDR3. V was clipped by 6 bases and J by 10 bases, with 13 bases between them. The CDR3 region is CASSPTGQSPLHF. The CDR3 coding sequence is TGTGCCAGCAGCCCAACAGGCCAATCACCCCTCCACTTT.

The chain recombines TRBV28 with TRBJ1-3; the D is unclear. V was trimmed by 1 base and J by 0 bases, leaving 7 bases between them. The germline CDR1 and CDR2 sequences are MDHEN and SYDVKM. CDR3 length: 15 residues. The CDR3 here is CASSLSRSSGNTIYF. In nucleotides, the CDR3 is TGTGCCAGCAGTTTATCGCGGAGCTCTGGAAACACCATATATTTT.

This chain uses TRBV2 with TRBJ1-1; no definite D call. Germline CDR1 and CDR2: SNHLY and FYNNEI. V was shortened by 6 bases and J by 1 base, with 3 bases between the two germline ends. The CDR3 covers 11 residues. In DNA form, the CDR3 reads TGTGCCAGCAGGAGGAACACTGAAGCTTTCTTT. It is translated as CASRRNTEAFF.

The rearrangement joins TRBV18 to TRBJ1-3, with a possible D match to TRBD1 (5 bases). The CDR3 loop spans 15 amino acids. Per the germline V gene, CDR1 is KGHSH and CDR2 is LQKENI. Trimming shortened V by 6 bases and J by 2 bases, and 14 bases separated the two germline ends. CDR3 in amino acids: CASSPRPGPGNTIYF. CDR3 DNA sequence: TGTGCCAGCTCCCCTCGGCCAGGGCCTGGAAACACCATATATTTT.

The V gene is TRBV7-9, the J gene TRBJ1-5; D may be TRBD1 (6 bases). The V end was cut by 5 bases, the J end by 6 bases, with 11 bases between. Germline values: CDR1 SEHNR, CDR2 FQNEAQ (reference sequence). The CDR3 is 13 amino acids. The CDR3 coding sequence is TGTGCCAGCAGCCCCCAAGGGGGTCAGCCCCAGCATTTT. Translating it yields CASSPQGGQPQHF.

The chain carries TRBV28 and TRBJ2-5, with TRBD1 as a possible D gene (6 bases). Trimming shortened V by 3 bases and J by 5 bases, and 13 bases separated the two germline ends. Germline CDR1 is MDHEN and CDR2 is SYDVKM. CDR3 length equals 14 residues. The CDR3 is CASSFARGSETQYF. CDR3 nucleotides: TGTGCCAGCAGTTTCGCCAGGGGCAGCGAGACCCAGTACTTC.

V gene TRBV24-1 combines with J gene TRBJ2-3, with D perhaps TRBD2 (6 bases). V lost 11 bases to trimming and J lost 0 bases, with 23 bases between them. The CDR3 covers 17 residues. Germline CDR1 KGHDR, CDR2 SFDVKD. In DNA, the CDR3 is TGTGCCAAGCCTAGAATGTCCTCGGAGGGGAGCACAGATACGCAGTATTTT. Its protein is CAKPRMSSEGSTDTQYF.

The chain links TRBV7-8 to TRBJ1-2; D perhaps matches TRBD1 (6 bases). This CDR3 comprises 14 residues. V was clipped by 5 bases and J by 2 bases, with 12 bases between them. Germline CDR1 reads SGHVS; CDR2 reads FQNEAQ. Written as DNA, the CDR3 is TGTGCCAGCAGCCGGACAGAAGTAAACTATGGCTACACCTTC. As protein: CASSRTEVNYGYTF.

This chain uses TRBV27 with TRBJ2-7; TRBD1 matches 9 bases. The CDR3 sequence is 14 residues long. The ends lost 8 bases at V and 2 bases at J; junction bases unmatched: 7. CDR1 and CDR2 from the germline V gene are MNHEY and SMNVEV (reference sequence). CDR3 sequence: CASHRDREAYEQYF. In DNA, the CDR3 is TGTGCCAGCCACCGGGACAGGGAGGCCTACGAGCAGTACTTC.